Listed below are T cell receptor beta chains from one sample, sequenced in a study of early T cells in non-severe SARS-CoV-2 infection. From the 5' RACE reads, TCRdb called clonotypes with MiXCR, one entry per CDR3 protein. This table holds tens of thousands of distinct CDR3 sequences, less than 20% found once. Sequencing input: whole blood. The source is an adult who was a healthcare worker with PCR-confirmed SARS-CoV-2 infection or an uninfected control (not recorded which). CDR3s include the opening cysteine and the closing phenylalanine or tryptophan. The order of the fields is J gene, clone size, V gene, D gene, CDR3 DNA, CDR3 protein. D genes are given only for firm matches. Size tells how often a clone was seen (once, few, many) or the class of an expanded clone, and some rows leave it out.

TRBJ2-1	many	TRBV7-7	TRBD2	TGTGCTAGCAGCTCCGGACTAGACTCCTACAATGAGCAGTTCTTC	CASSSGLDSYNEQFF
TRBJ2-4	-	TRBV4-2	TRBD1	TGTGCCAGCAGCCAAGATTCCGGGACAGGGGGTAACATTCAGTACTTC	CASSQDSGTGGNIQYF
TRBJ1-6	few	TRBV20-1	TRBD1	TGCAGTGCTAGAATAGTCGGGACAGGGCGTAATTCACCCCTCCACTTT	CSARIVGTGRNSPLHF
TRBJ1-6	few	TRBV6-6	-	TGTGCCAGCAGCCTCCGGGACATAAATTCACCCCTCCACTTT	CASSLRDINSPLHF
TRBJ2-3	-	TRBV29-1	TRBD1	TGCAGCGTTCCTCCCCGGACAGGGGGCACAGATACGCAGTATTTT	CSVPPRTGGTDTQYF
TRBJ2-1	-	TRBV10-3	TRBD2	TGTGCCATCAGGAGCGGGACCTCCCCTGAGCAGTTCTTC	CAIRSGTSPEQFF
TRBJ2-7	-	TRBV6-2/TRBV6-3	-	TGTGCCAGCAGTTACCTTGCAGGGCGTCCCTACGAGCAGTACTTC	CASSYLAGRPYEQYF
TRBJ1-5	many	TRBV6-1	TRBD1	TGTGCCAGCAGTGAAGCGAGGGGGCGCGGTCAGCCCCAGCATTTT	CASSEARGRGQPQHF
TRBJ2-5	-	TRBV7-2	-	TGTGCCAGCAGCTTAGATTTCAGACAAGAGACCCAGTACTTC	CASSLDFRQETQYF
TRBJ2-7	many	TRBV29-1	-	TGCAGCGTTGAAGCGGGGAGCCGGGGGTTAGGGGAGCAGTACTTC	CSVEAGSRGLGEQYF
TRBJ1-6	few	TRBV20-1	-	TGCAGTGCTAGCCTTGGGGTGCGGTCACCCCTCCACTTT	CSASLGVRSPLHF
TRBJ2-3	-	TRBV9	TRBD2	TGTGCCAGCAGCGGGACTAGCGGGGGGTCCGCAGATACGCAGTATTTT	CASSGTSGGSADTQYF
TRBJ1-2	-	TRBV7-8	-	TGTGCCAGCAGCGTTCAAACAGAGAACTATGGCTACACCTTC	CASSVQTENYGYTF
TRBJ2-2	-	TRBV5-1	-	TGCGCCAGCAGCTCCGTTGGGGGGCGCGCATCAAAAACCGGGGAGCTGTTTTTT	CASSSVGGRASKTGELFF
TRBJ2-2	-	TRBV7-3	-	TGTGCCAGCAGCTTAAGTCGCTCGGCGGAGGGGAACACCGGGGAGCTGTTTTTT	CASSLSRSAEGNTGELFF
TRBJ2-5	many	TRBV7-9	TRBD1	TGTGCCAGCAGCTTAACAGGGGGGCAAGAGACCCAGTACTTC	CASSLTGGQETQYF